Below are 6 T cell receptor beta chains sequenced from a single sample in a study of beta chain features in type 1 diabetes. The whole isolated RNA underwent reverse transcription, so sequencing captured expressed TCRB transcripts. Using immunoSEQ multiplex PCR, the repertoire was profiled, and TCRdb retains in-frame clones only, with some absent. The profile covers 500,000 to 700,000 clones, with roughly 16% appearing a single time and around 0.095% taken by the ten largest. The sample comprised naive CD4+ T cells from blood. The receptors originated from a man aged 18 to 29 in good health.

V gene TRBV28 combines with J gene TRBJ2-3; no clear D gene. V dropped 5 bases and J dropped 6 bases, with 9 bases sitting between them. The CDR3 spans 12 residues. CDR1 and CDR2 (germline): MDHEN, SYDVKM. This chain's CDR3 is CASSLKRDTQYF. As DNA, the CDR3 is TGTGCCAGCAGTCTCAAAAGGGATACGCAGTATTTT.

This clone appeared a few times. This chain links TRBV7-2 with TRBJ1-3, with a weak D call TRBD1 (5 bases). The CDR3 contains 12 residues. V lost 4 bases to trimming and J lost 8 bases, with 9 bases between them. CDR1 SGHTA and CDR2 FQGNSA come from the germline V gene. CDR3 sequence: CASSSGRDTIYF. In DNA, the CDR3 is TGTGCCAGCAGCTCGGGCAGGGACACCATATATTTT.

The chain couples TRBV14 to TRBJ1-4; 7 nucleotides match TRBD1. The CDR3 consists of 15 residues. Per the germline V gene, CDR1 is SGHDN and CDR2 is FVKESK. The V and J ends lost 2 bases and 11 bases, in that order; junction bases with no gene match: 11. DNA for the CDR3: TGTGCCAGCAGCCAATCCTCAGGAACAGGGGAGAAACTGTTTTTT. Amino acids: CASSQSSGTGEKLFF.

The V gene is TRBV9, the J gene TRBJ2-3; possible D gene TRBD2, 6 bases. Germline V lookup: CDR1 SGDLS, CDR2 YYNGEE. This CDR3 is built from 16 residues. Trimming stripped 7 bases from V and 4 bases from J, with 22 bases between. CDR3 sequence (DNA): TGTGCCAGCTCCAGGAGGGTGGTCCAGAGGCCAGATACGCAGTATTTT. It encodes CASSRRVVQRPDTQYF.

The table lists this clone with a few counts. The J gene is TRBJ1-5, the V gene TRBV28, with D maybe TRBD1 (5 bases). V gave up 5 bases and J gave up 10 bases, with 18 bases separating them. CDR1 is MDHEN and CDR2 is SYDVKM in the germline V gene. The CDR3 totals 14 residues. The CDR3 is CASSRRDGRNPQHF. The CDR3 DNA sequence: TGTGCCAGCAGTCGACGGGACGGACGGAATCCCCAGCATTTT.

The sample holds a few counts of this clone. The genes are TRBV7-3 and TRBJ2-5; no definite D call. The CDR3 has 14 amino acids. From germline, CDR1 is SGHTA and CDR2 FQGTGA. V lost 5 bases and J lost 4, with 14 bases in between. CDR3 sequence: CASSPRTERETQYF. CDR3 nucleotide sequence: TGTGCCAGCAGCCCCCGGACCGAGCGAGAGACCCAGTACTTC.